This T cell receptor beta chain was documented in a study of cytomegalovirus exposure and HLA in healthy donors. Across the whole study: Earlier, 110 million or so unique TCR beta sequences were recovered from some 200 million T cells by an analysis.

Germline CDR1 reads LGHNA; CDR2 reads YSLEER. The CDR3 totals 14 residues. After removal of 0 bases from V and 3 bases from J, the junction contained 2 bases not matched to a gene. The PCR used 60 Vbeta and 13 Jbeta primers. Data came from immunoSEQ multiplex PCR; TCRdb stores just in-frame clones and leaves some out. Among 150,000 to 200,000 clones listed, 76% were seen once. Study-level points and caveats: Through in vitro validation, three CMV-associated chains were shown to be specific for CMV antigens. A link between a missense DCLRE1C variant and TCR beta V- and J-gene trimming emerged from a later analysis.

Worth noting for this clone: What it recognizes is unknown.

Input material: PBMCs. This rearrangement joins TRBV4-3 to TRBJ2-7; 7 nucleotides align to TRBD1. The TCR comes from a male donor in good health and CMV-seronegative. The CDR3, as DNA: TGCGCCAGCAGCCAAGATCGGGACAGCTACGAGCAGTACTTC. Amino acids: CASSQDRDSYEQYF.